This T cell receptor beta chain was sequenced for a study of shared clonotypes between healthy human individuals. This clone was seen a single time. Germline CDR1 and CDR2: MNHEY and SMNVEV (reference sequence). Deletions cut 6 bases from V and 6 bases from J, with 18 bases between. This CDR3 is 14 amino acids long. The protocol was immunoSEQ multiplex PCR, while the TCRdb copy is restricted to in-frame clones and leaves out a portion. The table shows some 2 million clones, with roughly 94% occurring only once. The chain joins TRBV27 to TRBJ2-7, with D perhaps TRBD1 or TRBD2 (5 bases each). The sequence came from a man aged 18 to 29 in good health. Sequencing was performed on naive CD4+ T cells sorted from blood. Subset denoted: CD45RA+ positively selected. The CDR3 loop reads CASRPLDRGGEQYF. CDR3 coding DNA: TGTGCCAGCAGGCCGTTAGACCGGGGCGGCGAGCAGTACTTC.